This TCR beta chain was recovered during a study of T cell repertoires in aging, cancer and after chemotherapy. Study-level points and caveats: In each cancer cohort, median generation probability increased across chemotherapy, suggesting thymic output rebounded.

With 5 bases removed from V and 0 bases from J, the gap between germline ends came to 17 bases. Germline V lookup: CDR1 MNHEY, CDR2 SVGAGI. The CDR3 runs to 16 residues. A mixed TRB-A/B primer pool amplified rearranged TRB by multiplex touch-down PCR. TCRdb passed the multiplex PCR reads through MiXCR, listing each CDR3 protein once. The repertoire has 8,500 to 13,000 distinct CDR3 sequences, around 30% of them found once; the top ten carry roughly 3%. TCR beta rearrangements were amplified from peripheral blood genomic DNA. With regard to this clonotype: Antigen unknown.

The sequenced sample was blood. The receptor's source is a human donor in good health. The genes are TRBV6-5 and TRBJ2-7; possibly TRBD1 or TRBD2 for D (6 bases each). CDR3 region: CASSRFTGASSYEQYF. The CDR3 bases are TGTGCCAGCAGTAGATTTACGGGGGCGAGCTCCTACGAGCAGTACTTC.